These 23 T cell receptor beta chains were sequenced from one sample in a study of blood T cell repertoires in COVID-19. Clones were sequenced by immunoSEQ multiplex PCR, and TCRdb holds only the in-frame ones, with some missing. The sample has about 480,000 clones, about 91% seen once. Source material: peripheral blood. Receptors originate from a man aged 18 to 29 with COVID-19, enrolled during active disease.

This chain links TRBV9 with TRBJ1-2; D is unclear. Germline CDR1 SGDLS, CDR2 YYNGEE. This CDR3 comprises 16 residues. V was trimmed by 4 bases and J by 4 bases, leaving 20 bases between them. The CDR3 coding sequence is TGTGCCAGCAGCCCAGTTCGGGGAGTAGGGCGCTATGGCTACACCTTC. It is translated as CASSPVRGVGRYGYTF. Complete variable domain (other parts from reference TRBV9 and TRBJ1-2): DSGVTQTPKHLITATGQRVTLRCSPRSGDLSVYWYQQSLDQGLQFLIQYYNGEERAKGNILERFSAQQFPDLHSELNLSSLELGDSALYFCASSPVRGVGRYGYTFGSGTRLTVV.

This chain links TRBV11-3 with TRBJ2-7; TRBD2 might be the D (6 bases). The CDR3 has 14 residues. V was cut by 4 bases and J by 3 bases, with 13 bases left in between. From germline, CDR1 is SGHNT and CDR2 YENEEA. The CDR3 DNA reads TGTGCCAGCAGCTGGGGGGACGGGATCTACGAGCAGTACTTC. Residues: CASSWGDGIYEQYF.

J is TRBJ1-5 and V is TRBV6-6; 7 positions match TRBD1. The CDR3 is 15 residues long. V lost 5 bases to trimming and J lost 2 bases; unmatched junction nucleotides: 6. Per germline, CDR1 MNHNY and CDR2 SVGAGI (reference sequence). The DNA of the CDR3 is TGTGCCAGCAGTACGGGACAGTTGGGCAATCAGCCCCAGCATTTT. It specifies CASSTGQLGNQPQHF.

The rearrangement joins TRBV9 to TRBJ1-3; 7 bases match TRBD1. The germline CDR1 and CDR2 sequences are SGDLS and YYNGEE. The CDR3 is 15 residues long. V lost 4 bases to trimming and J lost 0 bases; unmatched junction nucleotides: 4. The chain's CDR3 is CASSRQGNSGNTIYF. DNA for the CDR3: TGTGCCAGCAGCCGACAGGGCAACTCTGGAAACACCATATATTTT.

The CDR3 protein is CASRLTGELFF. CDR3 coding DNA: TGTGCCAGCAGACTTACCGGGGAGCTGTTTTTT. The chain is built from TRBV28 and TRBJ2-2, with D hard to call. Per the germline V gene, CDR1 is MDHEN and CDR2 is SYDVKM. With 6 bases removed from V and 5 bases from J, the gap between germline ends came to 4 bases. The CDR3 spans 11 residues.

V usage is TRBV19 and J usage is TRBJ1-1; D is possibly TRBD1 (6 bases). In germline, CDR1 is LNHDA, CDR2 SQIVND (reference sequence). The V gene lost 5 bases and the J gene lost 4 bases, with 14 bases spanning the gap. The CDR3 totals 14 residues. The CDR3 DNA is TGTGCCAGTAGTCACGCCAACAGGGTCACTGAAGCTTTCTTT. Translating gives CASSHANRVTEAFF.

The chain links TRBV29-1 to TRBJ2-3, with 8 bases identical to TRBD2. This CDR3 contains 13 residues. J gave up 6 bases and V 7 bases, and 9 bases lay outside the gene matches. Germline V gene lookup returns CDR1 SQVTM and CDR2 ANQGSEA. This CDR3 is CSGTSSAVDTQYF. In nucleotides, the CDR3 is TGCAGCGGGACTAGCTCGGCTGTGGATACGCAGTATTTT.

The chain joins TRBV20-1 to TRBJ2-7; D not certain. CDR3 length equals 11 residues. Trimming shortened V by 0 bases and J by 6 bases, and 6 bases separated the two germline ends. Germline values: CDR1 DFQATT, CDR2 SNEGSKA (reference sequence). CDR3 nucleotides: TGCAGTGCTAGAGATCTAACCGAGCAGTACTTC. Protein sequence: CSARDLTEQYF.

The chain links TRBV2 to TRBJ2-2, with D possibly being TRBD1 (6 bases). V lost 7 bases and J lost 6, with 15 bases in between. The germline gives CDR1 SNHLY, CDR2 FYNNEI. The CDR3 has 14 amino acids. The CDR3 spells CASTDHRAAGELFF. The DNA for the CDR3 is TGTGCCAGCACCGACCACAGGGCGGCCGGGGAGCTGTTTTTT.

The rearrangement joins TRBV4-1 to TRBJ2-5, with 7 bases lining up with TRBD1. Germline V lookup: CDR1 MGHRA, CDR2 YSYEKL. The CDR3 consists of 16 residues. After removal of 1 base from V and 1 base from J, the junction contained 6 bases not matched to a gene. The CDR3, as DNA: TGCGCCAGCAGCCAAGTTTTGACAGGGCTCCAAGAGACCCAGTACTTC. Protein product: CASSQVLTGLQETQYF.

The chain couples TRBV11-2 to TRBJ1-1, with D possibly being TRBD1 (6 bases). Germline lookup yields CDR1 SGHAT and CDR2 FQNNGV. CDR3 length: 14 residues. The ends were cut back, 2 bases at V and 2 bases at J, with 9 bases in the middle. CDR3 DNA: TGTGCCAGCAGCTTATCAGGGGCCAACACTGAAGCTTTCTTT. It specifies CASSLSGANTEAFF.

This clone was detected only a few times. The rearrangement links TRBV14 to TRBJ1-1; possibly TRBD1 for D (5 bases). The CDR3 is 18 residues long. V gave up 3 bases and J gave up 4 bases, with 24 bases separating them. Looked up from germline, CDR1 is SGHDN and CDR2 is FVKESK. The CDR3 spells CASSQLMTPSRGSTEAFF. The CDR3 region has the DNA TGTGCCAGCAGCCAGTTGATGACACCAAGTAGGGGTAGCACTGAAGCTTTCTTT.

The rearrangement links TRBV15 to TRBJ1-1, with D uncertain. V lost 0 bases, J lost 2 bases, and 10 bases lay in between. The CDR3 contains 15 residues. Germline CDR1 is LNHNV and CDR2 is YYDKDF (reference sequence). This CDR3 is CATSRDRRTNTEAFF. The CDR3 DNA reads TGTGCCACCAGCAGAGATCGGAGGACCAACACTGAAGCTTTCTTT.

The V gene is TRBV9, the J gene TRBJ2-7; D is unclear. Trimming removed 3 bases at V and 0 bases at J, with 7 bases between. CDR3 length equals 13 residues. Germline lookup yields CDR1 SGDLS and CDR2 YYNGEE. The CDR3 spells CASSAGVSYEQYF. The CDR3 region has the DNA TGTGCCAGCAGCGCGGGTGTCTCCTACGAGCAGTACTTC.

The V gene is TRBV15, the J gene TRBJ2-3; the match to TRBD2 covers 10 bases. The V and J ends lost 0 bases and 14 bases, in that order; junction bases with no gene match: 14. The CDR3 is 16 residues long. CDR1 LNHNV and CDR2 YYDKDF come from the germline V gene (reference sequence). DNA of the CDR3: TGTGCCACCAGCAGAGAGACTAGCGGGTTTCCAATGGAGCCGTATTTT. It codes for CATSRETSGFPMEPYF.

This clone was detected once. This chain joins TRBV5-4 and TRBJ2-5; a possible D gene is TRBD2 (6 bases). Deletions cut 3 bases from V and 5 bases from J, with 11 bases between. CDR1 SGHNT and CDR2 YYREEE come from the germline V gene (reference sequence). This CDR3 has 13 amino acids. The CDR3 protein is CASSSGDLETQYF. CDR3 DNA sequence: TGTGCCAGCAGCTCCGGGGACTTGGAGACCCAGTACTTC. The full variable domain, its missing parts supplied by reference TRBV5-4 and TRBJ2-5, is ETGVTQSPTHLIKTRGQQVTLRCSSQSGHNTVSWYQQALGQGPQFIFQYYREEENGRGNFPPRFSGLQFPNYSSELNVNALELDDSALYLCASSSGDLETQYFGPGTRLLVL.

V gene TRBV2 combines with J gene TRBJ2-5, with TRBD2 matching over 15 bases. V lost 7 bases, J lost 5 bases, and 8 bases stayed unmatched. From germline, CDR1 is SNHLY and CDR2 FYNNEI. This CDR3 has 16 amino acids. The CDR3 region is CASTWTSGRAQETQYF. Here the CDR3 DNA reads TGTGCCAGCACCTGGACTAGCGGGAGGGCCCAGGAGACCCAGTACTTC.

The chain uses TRBV19 and TRBJ2-1; tentative D call: TRBD1 (5 bases). The length of the CDR3 is 12 residues. Germline V gene data show CDR1 as LNHDA and CDR2 as SQIVND (reference sequence). Trimming left V 3 bases short and J 15 bases short, with 15 bases between. The CDR3 bases are TGTGCCAGTAGTATTGGGCAGGGATTACCGTTCTTC. Its protein is CASSIGQGLPFF.

The chain employs TRBV6-5 and TRBJ2-7, with 8 bases lining up with TRBD2. Losses at the gene ends were 2 bases for V and 6 bases for J; bases not matched to a gene: 6. Germline V gene sequence: CDR1 MNHEY, CDR2 SVGAGI. This CDR3 is built from 14 residues. CDR3 residues: CASSYSGGGVEQYF. DNA of the CDR3: TGTGCCAGCAGTTACAGCGGGGGAGGGGTCGAGCAGTACTTC.

The chain links TRBV10-3 to TRBJ2-2, with TRBD1 matching 9 bases. Germline V gives CDR1 ENHRY, CDR2 SYGVKD. The CDR3 runs 13 residues. Trimming at V came to 10 bases and at J to 4 bases, leaving 4 bases not matched to a gene. The CDR3, as DNA: TGTGCCAGCAGACAGGGGGGCACCGGGGAGCTGTTTTTT. Its protein is CASRQGGTGELFF.

The genes are TRBV2 and TRBJ2-7; D possibly corresponds to TRBD2 (6 bases). The CDR3 has 14 amino acids. V shed 6 bases and J shed 2 bases, with 14 bases lying between them. Germline V gives CDR1 SNHLY, CDR2 FYNNEI. The CDR3: CASRRLVTTYEQYF. The CDR3 DNA sequence: TGTGCCAGCAGACGACTAGTGACGACCTACGAGCAGTACTTC.

The rearrangement uses TRBV29-1 and TRBJ2-5; 10 nucleotides match TRBD2. The junction had 11 bases not matched to a gene; V was cut back by 5 bases and J by 5 bases. The CDR3 extends over 15 amino acids. The germline V gene has CDR1 SQVTM and CDR2 ANQGSEA. DNA of the CDR3: TGCAGCGTTTTTCCTTTAAGCGGGGGGGTGGAGACCCAGTACTTC. It codes for CSVFPLSGGVETQYF.

The chain has TRBV5-1 and TRBJ1-1, with 9 bases matching TRBD1. The germline gives CDR1 SGHRS, CDR2 YFSETQ. The CDR3 extends over 15 amino acids. V trimming: 4 bases; J trimming: 5 bases; junction bases outside the gene matches: 9. CDR3 bases: TGCGCCAGCAGCCCTGGCCGGACAGGGGATACTGAAGCTTTCTTT. Translated: CASSPGRTGDTEAFF. Based on the CDR3 plus reference TRBV5-1 and TRBJ1-1, the full variable domain is KAGVTQTPRYLIKTRGQQVTLSCSPISGHRSVSWYQQTPGQGLQFLFEYFSETQRNKGNFPGRFSGRQFSNSRSEMNVSTLELGDSALYLCASSPGRTGDTEAFFGQGTRLTVV.